Listed below are T cell receptor beta chains from one sample, sequenced in a study of T-cell memory formation after mild COVID-19. TCRdb ran MiXCR on the 5' RACE reads and lists one entry per CDR3 protein. The sample has around 210,000 distinct CDR3 sequences; 9.5% to 10% are singletons. Sample: PBMCs or a T cell subset sorted from them (not recorded which). These receptors came from a man between 18 and 35 years old who had mild COVID-19 (a few samples of this study predate the infection). Cell type and time point are not known. CDR3s include the opening cysteine and the closing phenylalanine or tryptophan. Fields, in order: CDR3 protein, CDR3 DNA, clone size, D gene, J gene, V gene. A D gene is named only where the DNA matches it firmly. Rows may omit the clone size; those that give it use once, few, many or a size class.

cdr3_aa: CASSFLGGSEAFF
cdr3_nt: TGTGCCAGCAGTTTCTTGGGTGGCAGCGAAGCTTTCTTT
clone_size: .
d_call: .
j_call: TRBJ1-1
v_call: TRBV27

cdr3_aa: CASAVWGPDTQYF
cdr3_nt: TGTGCCTCCGCGGTGTGGGGTCCAGATACGCAGTATTTT
clone_size: few
d_call: .
j_call: TRBJ2-3
v_call: TRBV10-3

cdr3_aa: CASSIGQGFTDTQYF
cdr3_nt: TGCGCCAGCAGCATAGGACAGGGCTTCACAGATACGCAGTATTTT
clone_size: few
d_call: TRBD1
j_call: TRBJ2-3
v_call: TRBV5-1

cdr3_aa: CASSLDSGRRGTGELFF
cdr3_nt: TGTGCCAGCAGCTTAGATTCCGGCAGGAGGGGCACCGGGGAGCTGTTTTTT
clone_size: .
d_call: .
j_call: TRBJ2-2
v_call: TRBV11-3

cdr3_aa: CASSLDQGRTGYTF
cdr3_nt: TGTGCCAGCAGCTTAGACCAGGGTCGAACTGGCTACACCTTC
clone_size: few
d_call: .
j_call: TRBJ1-2
v_call: TRBV7-2

cdr3_aa: CASSLNGVADTQYF
cdr3_nt: TGCGCCAGCAGCTTGAACGGGGTTGCGGATACGCAGTATTTT
clone_size: few
d_call: .
j_call: TRBJ2-3
v_call: TRBV5-1

cdr3_aa: CSVGRGQGSYEQYF
cdr3_nt: TGCAGCGTTGGTAGGGGACAGGGGTCCTACGAGCAGTACTTC
clone_size: many
d_call: TRBD1
j_call: TRBJ2-7
v_call: TRBV29-1

cdr3_aa: CASSAGLRLGGYTF
cdr3_nt: TGTGCCAGCAGCGCCGGACTGAGGCTCGGGGGCTACACCTTC
clone_size: .
d_call: .
j_call: TRBJ1-2
v_call: TRBV7-8

cdr3_aa: CASSLLGTGQETQYF
cdr3_nt: TGTGCCAGCAGCCTACTAGGGACTGGCCAAGAGACCCAGTACTTC
clone_size: many
d_call: .
j_call: TRBJ2-5
v_call: TRBV7-9

cdr3_aa: CASSPLSGAYNEQFF
cdr3_nt: TGTGCCAGCAGCCCCCTGTCGGGGGCCTACAATGAGCAGTTCTTC
clone_size: .
d_call: .
j_call: TRBJ2-1
v_call: TRBV7-2

cdr3_aa: CASSLSQGGTEAFF
cdr3_nt: TGTGCCAGCAGCCTCTCACAGGGCGGCACTGAAGCTTTCTTT
clone_size: .
d_call: .
j_call: TRBJ1-1
v_call: TRBV7-9

cdr3_aa: CASSPYRGTGVFRLETQYF
cdr3_nt: TGTGCCAGCAGTCCTTACCGGGGGACAGGGGTTTTTAGATTGGAGACCCAGTACTTC
clone_size: .
d_call: TRBD1
j_call: TRBJ2-5
v_call: TRBV6-5

cdr3_aa: CASSLGLYQPQHF
cdr3_nt: TGTGCCAGTAGCCTGGGCCTATATCAGCCCCAGCATTTT
clone_size: few
d_call: .
j_call: TRBJ1-5
v_call: TRBV19

cdr3_aa: CASSQDGGEFF
cdr3_nt: TGTGCCAGCAGCCAAGACGGGGGGGAGTTCTTC
clone_size: .
d_call: TRBD2
j_call: TRBJ2-1
v_call: TRBV2

cdr3_aa: CASSGSGGQISGELFF
cdr3_nt: TGCGCCAGCAGCGGATCGGGGGGCCAGATTTCCGGGGAGCTGTTTTTT
clone_size: few
d_call: .
j_call: TRBJ2-2
v_call: TRBV4-3

cdr3_aa: CASSLEGGVSNYGYTF
cdr3_nt: TGCGCCAGCAGCTTGGAAGGCGGGGTTTCTAACTATGGCTACACCTTC
clone_size: few
d_call: .
j_call: TRBJ1-2
v_call: TRBV5-1

cdr3_aa: CASRAMNTEAFF
cdr3_nt: TGTGCCAGCAGGGCCATGAACACTGAAGCTTTCTTT
clone_size: .
d_call: .
j_call: TRBJ1-1
v_call: TRBV12-3/TRBV12-4

cdr3_aa: CASSGQGPTGELFF
cdr3_nt: TGCGCCAGCAGCGGACAGGGTCCCACCGGGGAGCTGTTTTTT
clone_size: .
d_call: TRBD1
j_call: TRBJ2-2
v_call: TRBV5-1

cdr3_aa: CASSDRYTEAFF
cdr3_nt: TGTGCCAGCTCAGACAGGTACACTGAAGCTTTCTTT
clone_size: .
d_call: .
j_call: TRBJ1-1
v_call: TRBV12-3/TRBV12-4

cdr3_aa: CSVTTGPTETEAFF
cdr3_nt: TGCAGCGTAACGACAGGTCCCACGGAGACTGAAGCTTTCTTT
clone_size: .
d_call: .
j_call: TRBJ1-1
v_call: TRBV29-1

cdr3_aa: CASSSTGGSRGYTF
cdr3_nt: TGTGCCAGCAGTTCCACAGGAGGCTCTCGGGGCTACACCTTC
clone_size: .
d_call: .
j_call: TRBJ1-2
v_call: TRBV6-5

cdr3_aa: CASSEGVAERNEKLFF
cdr3_nt: TGTGCCAGCAGTGAAGGGGTGGCGGAGAGAAATGAAAAACTGTTTTTT
clone_size: few
d_call: .
j_call: TRBJ1-4
v_call: TRBV2

cdr3_aa: CSARRGDNSPLHF
cdr3_nt: TGCAGCGCCCGACGAGGGGATAATTCACCCCTCCACTTT
clone_size: .
d_call: .
j_call: TRBJ1-6
v_call: TRBV29-1

cdr3_aa: CASSLGRETTQYF
cdr3_nt: TGTGCTAGCAGCTTAGGACGTGAGACGACCCAGTACTTC
clone_size: .
d_call: .
j_call: TRBJ2-5
v_call: TRBV7-7

cdr3_aa: CASSLDVSGNTIYF
cdr3_nt: TGTGCCAGCAGTTTAGACGTCTCTGGAAACACCATATATTTT
clone_size: few
d_call: .
j_call: TRBJ1-3
v_call: TRBV12-3/TRBV12-4

cdr3_aa: CASSVTGSSGANVLTF
cdr3_nt: TGTGCCAGCAGCGTGACAGGGAGCTCTGGGGCCAACGTCCTGACTTTC
clone_size: .
d_call: TRBD1
j_call: TRBJ2-6
v_call: TRBV9

cdr3_aa: CASRLSPGTNEKLFF
cdr3_nt: TGTGCCAGCAGGCTAAGCCCCGGAACTAATGAAAAACTGTTTTTT
clone_size: few
d_call: .
j_call: TRBJ1-4
v_call: TRBV2

cdr3_aa: CASSESRGGETQYF
cdr3_nt: TGTGCCAGCAGTGAATCGCGGGGAGGGGAGACCCAGTACTTC
clone_size: .
d_call: TRBD2
j_call: TRBJ2-5
v_call: TRBV6-1

cdr3_aa: CATSRGGRGYSGNTIYF
cdr3_nt: TGTGCCACCAGCAGAGGTGGTAGAGGCTACTCTGGAAACACCATATATTTT
clone_size: few
d_call: .
j_call: TRBJ1-3
v_call: TRBV15

cdr3_aa: CASSQDQENIQYF
cdr3_nt: TGTGCCAGCAGCCAAGATCAGGAAAACATTCAGTACTTC
clone_size: many
d_call: .
j_call: TRBJ2-4
v_call: TRBV4-2

cdr3_aa: CASSREGGTDTQYF
cdr3_nt: TGTGCCAGCAGCCGGGAGGGGGGCACAGATACGCAGTATTTT
clone_size: .
d_call: .
j_call: TRBJ2-3
v_call: TRBV3-1

cdr3_aa: CASSRLRGSGELFF
cdr3_nt: TGTGCCAGCAGCCGTCTTAGGGGGTCCGGGGAGCTGTTTTTT
clone_size: .
d_call: .
j_call: TRBJ2-2
v_call: TRBV9

cdr3_aa: CSAITGNQPQHF
cdr3_nt: TGCAGTGCTATTACAGGCAATCAGCCCCAGCATTTT
clone_size: .
d_call: .
j_call: TRBJ1-5
v_call: TRBV20-1

cdr3_aa: CASSVRTSTDTQYF
cdr3_nt: TGTGCCAGCAGTGTCAGAACTAGCACAGATACGCAGTATTTT
clone_size: .
d_call: .
j_call: TRBJ2-3
v_call: TRBV25-1

cdr3_aa: CASKKGKNTEAFF
cdr3_nt: TGTGCCAGTAAGAAAGGCAAGAACACTGAAGCTTTCTTT
clone_size: .
d_call: .
j_call: TRBJ1-1
v_call: TRBV6-5

cdr3_aa: CASSIDVNQPQHF
cdr3_nt: TGTGCCAGCAGCATCGACGTAAATCAGCCCCAGCATTTT
clone_size: .
d_call: .
j_call: TRBJ1-5
v_call: TRBV11-2

cdr3_aa: CASSITREQYF
cdr3_nt: TGTGCCAGCAGCATCACGAGGGAGCAGTACTTC
clone_size: .
d_call: .
j_call: TRBJ2-7
v_call: TRBV21-1

cdr3_aa: CSALRTPHATDTQYF
cdr3_nt: TGCAGTGCCCTACGGACGCCACACGCAACAGATACGCAGTATTTT
clone_size: many
d_call: .
j_call: TRBJ2-3
v_call: TRBV20-1